This T cell receptor beta chain was captured in a study of early T cells in non-severe SARS-CoV-2 infection. The CDR3 has 15 amino acids. Trimming cost V 6 bases and J 5 bases; bases outside gene matches: 8. Germline V lookup: CDR1 MNHNS, CDR2 SASEGT. Individual cDNA molecules were tagged with unique molecular identifiers. MiXCR was run by TCRdb on the 5' RACE reads, yielding one entry per CDR3 protein. The sample includes around 34,000 distinct CDR3 sequences, about 4.5% of them seen just once. This clonotype was counted between two and nine times. Sequences were obtained from whole blood. The origin of this receptor is an adult who was a healthcare worker with PCR-confirmed SARS-CoV-2 infection or an uninfected control (not recorded which). This chain links TRBV6-1 with TRBJ2-1; the match to TRBD2 covers 9 bases. DNA for the CDR3: TGTGCCAGCAGACCGGGGATAGCGGGGGACAATGAGCAGTTCTTC. Protein product: CASRPGIAGDNEQFF.